The 32 T cell receptor beta chains below all came from one sample that was sequenced in a study of blood T cell repertoires in COVID-19. Only in-frame clones appear in the TCRdb table, and some are missing; sequencing was by immunoSEQ multiplex PCR. The table shows more than 150,000 clones, with 90% occurring only once. The source material was peripheral blood. Every receptor here comes from a man aged 45-60 years with acute or convalescent COVID-19.

The chain couples TRBV6-5 to TRBJ1-1, with a tentative D call TRBD1 (5 bases). This CDR3 spans 14 amino acids. Germline V gene sequence: CDR1 MNHEY, CDR2 SVGAGI. The germline V and J ends were trimmed by 4 bases and 1 base, with 10 bases remaining between them. The CDR3 region is CASSLGRANTEAFF. Here the CDR3 DNA reads TGTGCCAGCAGTTTGGGCAGGGCGAACACTGAAGCTTTCTTT.

The chain has TRBV30 and TRBJ2-4, with D possibly being TRBD1 (6 bases). The V and J ends lost 3 bases and 3 bases respectively, with 12 bases between them. CDR1 is GTSNPN and CDR2 is SVGIG in the germline V gene (reference sequence). CDR3 length equals 14 residues. Here the CDR3 DNA reads TGTGCCTGGAGGGAACAGGGAGTCAAAAACATTCAGTACTTC. Amino acids: CAWREQGVKNIQYF.

This chain joins TRBV3-1 (or the pseudogene TRBV3-2) and TRBJ2-2; TRBD2 aligns across 10 bases. The CDR3 has 15 residues. V was pared by 1 base and J by 9 bases, with 5 bases of the junction left unmatched. From germline, CDR1 is LGHDT and CDR2 YNNKEL (reference sequence). In nucleotides, the CDR3 is TGTGCCAGCAGCCAAGGAACTAGCGGGGAACGGGAGCTGTTTTTT. Its protein is CASSQGTSGERELFF.

The chain recombines TRBV24-1 with TRBJ2-5, with D maybe TRBD2 (6 bases). Trimming removed 3 bases at V and 4 bases at J, with 11 bases between. The CDR3 is made up of 14 amino acids. Germline V gene lookup returns CDR1 KGHDR and CDR2 SFDVKD. CDR3 amino acids: CATSDRREAETQYF. CDR3 bases: TGTGCCACCAGTGATCGTAGGGAGGCAGAGACCCAGTACTTC.

The J gene is TRBJ2-1, the V gene TRBV5-1; D is ambiguous. V lost 4 bases and J 8 bases, leaving 10 bases between the germline ends. The CDR3 is made up of 12 amino acids. Germline-derived CDR1 and CDR2 are SGHRS and YFSETQ. The CDR3 coding sequence is TGCGCCAGCAGCCTCGCCCGGGATGAGCAGTTCTTC. This encodes CASSLARDEQFF.

The chain recombines TRBV19 with TRBJ2-5, with 7 bases that match TRBD1. V shed 4 bases and J 4 bases; nucleotides not matched to a gene: 0. CDR3 size: 12 residues. The germline CDR1 and CDR2 sequences are LNHDA and SQIVND (reference sequence). CDR3 residues: CASSKGAETQYF. CDR3 DNA sequence: TGTGCCAGTAGTAAGGGGGCAGAGACCCAGTACTTC.

The chain has TRBV7-3 and TRBJ2-2; 10 bases match TRBD2. CDR3 size: 16 residues. V lost 5 bases to trimming and J lost 4 bases; unmatched junction nucleotides: 7. Germline lookup yields CDR1 SGHTA and CDR2 FQGTGA. As DNA, the CDR3 is TGTGCCAGCAGCGCCCTAGCGGGAGACCTCACCGGGGAGCTGTTTTTT. Amino acids: CASSALAGDLTGELFF.

The chain joins TRBV6-1 to TRBJ2-2; D is perhaps TRBD1 (5 bases). CDR1 is MNHNS, CDR2 SASEGT, per germline. This CDR3 spans 16 amino acids. Trimming stripped 2 bases from V and 1 base from J, with 11 bases between. DNA for the CDR3: TGTGCCAGCAGTGAATTGCAGGGCTTGAACACCGGGGAGCTGTTTTTT. Translated, it gives CASSELQGLNTGELFF.

This rearrangement joins TRBV5-1 to TRBJ2-2; 7 nucleotides agree with TRBD1. Germline V gene data show CDR1 as SGHRS and CDR2 as YFSETQ. V was pared by 4 bases and J by 1 base, with 4 bases of the junction left unmatched. This CDR3 has 15 residues. The CDR3 DNA sequence: TGCGCCAGCAGCATAGGGACAGAGAACACCGGGGAGCTGTTTTTT. Protein product: CASSIGTENTGELFF. The complete variable domain, with remaining parts taken from reference TRBV5-1 and TRBJ2-2, reads KAGVTQTPRYLIKTRGQQVTLSCSPISGHRSVSWYQQTPGQGLQFLFEYFSETQRNKGNFPGRFSGRQFSNSRSEMNVSTLELGDSALYLCASSIGTENTGELFFGEGSRLTVL.

J is TRBJ1-1 and V is TRBV29-1; no clear D. Germline CDR1 reads SQVTM; CDR2 reads ANQGSEA. The V gene lost 3 bases and the J gene lost 1 base, with 9 bases spanning the gap. The CDR3 has 13 residues. The CDR3: CSVEGPENTEAFF. The CDR3 DNA sequence: TGCAGCGTTGAGGGCCCCGAGAACACTGAAGCTTTCTTT.

The chain is built from TRBV11-2 and TRBJ1-1; D remains unclear. Germline lookup yields CDR1 SGHAT and CDR2 FQNNGV. The CDR3 extends over 13 amino acids. With 1 base removed from V and 9 bases from J, the gap between germline ends came to 12 bases. CDR3 region: CASSLAITVKAFF. Here the CDR3 DNA reads TGTGCCAGCAGCTTAGCAATAACAGTTAAAGCTTTCTTT.

This chain connects TRBV6-5 to TRBJ2-1; no reliable D call. The CDR3 loop spans 14 amino acids. V was shortened by 11 bases and J by 0 bases, with 14 bases between the two germline ends. Germline-derived CDR1 and CDR2 are MNHEY and SVGAGI. CDR3 loop: CAAATTSSYNEQFF. Here the CDR3 DNA reads TGTGCCGCGGCCACGACGAGCTCCTACAATGAGCAGTTCTTC.

Turning to this clone: Relative to the germline gene, one junction end is altered; a read error may explain this. The genes are TRBV2 and TRBJ1-2, with TRBD1 identical over 7 bases. This CDR3 region has 11 residues. CDR1 and CDR2 (germline): SNHLY, FYNNEI. In DNA form, the CDR3 reads TGTGCCAGCAGCCAAGACTCGGGACAGCCCTTC. Translation gives CASSQDSGQPF.

V and J are TRBV7-2 and TRBJ2-3, with a weak D call TRBD1 (7 bases). The CDR3 runs to 16 residues. Trimming left V 5 bases short and J 1 base short, with 16 bases between. The germline V gene encodes CDR1 SGHTA and CDR2 FQGNSA. This CDR3 is CASSRGGGAGTDTQYF. CDR3 sequence (DNA): TGTGCCAGCAGCAGAGGAGGGGGCGCGGGCACAGATACGCAGTATTTT. Full variable domain (outside the CDR3, taken from reference TRBV7-2 and TRBJ2-3): GAGVSQSPSNKVTEKGKDVELRCDPISGHTALYWYRQSLGQGLEFLIYFQGNSAPDKSGLPSDRFSAERTGGSVSTLTIQRTQQEDSAVYLCASSRGGGAGTDTQYFGPGTRLTVL.

As DNA, the CDR3 is TGTGCCAGCAGCCTCGCGGGCCCTGCGAACACCGGGGAGCTGTTTTTT. It is translated as CASSLAGPANTGELFF. The V gene is TRBV7-2, the J gene TRBJ2-2, with D perhaps TRBD2 (5 bases). Germline-derived CDR1 and CDR2 are SGHTA and FQGNSA. The CDR3 sequence is 16 residues long. Trimming shortened V by 5 bases and J by 0 bases, and 13 bases separated the two germline ends.

The genes are TRBV9 and TRBJ2-5; 7 nucleotides line up with TRBD1. Germline V CDR1 and CDR2: SGDLS, YYNGEE. V lost 0 bases to trimming and J lost 2 bases; unmatched junction nucleotides: 10. This CDR3 has 17 amino acids. The CDR3 here is CASSVAPIGGGQETQYF. The CDR3 coding sequence is TGTGCCAGCAGCGTAGCTCCGATAGGGGGCGGGCAAGAGACCCAGTACTTC.

J is TRBJ1-2 and V is TRBV13, with D maybe TRBD1 (6 bases). The germline V gene has CDR1 PRHDT and CDR2 FYEKMQ (reference sequence). V was clipped by 4 bases and J by 5 bases, with 17 bases between them. The CDR3 has 15 residues. The CDR3 DNA is TGTGCCAGCAGCTCCAGTTCGACAGGTGCATATGGCTACACCTTC. Its translation: CASSSSSTGAYGYTF.

This clone was seen only a few times. V is TRBV11-3 and J is TRBJ2-2, with TRBD2 identical over 9 bases. This CDR3 spans 14 amino acids. Germline V gene lookup returns CDR1 SGHNT and CDR2 YENEEA. Trimming took 3 bases from V and 7 from J; bases not matched to a gene: 3. Here the CDR3 reads CASSFQRGVGELFF. CDR3 bases: TGTGCCAGCAGCTTCCAGCGGGGGGTCGGGGAGCTGTTTTTT.

The chain has TRBV5-1 and TRBJ2-5, with unresolved D. V was pared by 2 bases and J by 1 base, with 9 bases between. This CDR3 comprises 14 residues. Germline V gene sequence: CDR1 SGHRS, CDR2 YFSETQ. The CDR3 sequence is CASSFGQLQETQYF. The DNA for the CDR3 is TGCGCCAGCAGCTTTGGGCAGCTCCAAGAGACCCAGTACTTC.

CDR3 coding DNA: TGTGCCAGCAGTGAAAACACGCACTCCTACGAGCAGTACTTC. Translating gives CASSENTHSYEQYF. The gene calls are TRBV2 and TRBJ2-7; D ambiguous. V was pared by 2 bases and J by 0 bases, with 8 bases between. In germline, CDR1 is SNHLY, CDR2 FYNNEI. This CDR3 comprises 14 residues.

V is TRBV3-1 (or the pseudogene TRBV3-2) and J is TRBJ2-5; D not resolved. Germline lookup yields CDR1 LGHDT and CDR2 YNNKEL (reference sequence). V lost 0 bases and J 4 bases, leaving 15 bases between the germline ends. This CDR3 comprises 16 residues. The CDR3 here is CASSQDYRVPAETQYF. CDR3 nucleotides: TGTGCCAGCAGCCAAGATTACCGGGTGCCGGCAGAGACCCAGTACTTC.

This clone was detected once. The chain has TRBV7-3 and TRBJ1-1; D is unresolved. This CDR3 has 13 amino acids. Germline CDR1 reads SGHTA; CDR2 reads FQGTGA. The V end was cut by 2 bases, the J end by 1 base, with 5 bases between. CDR3 sequence reads: CASSLRENTEAFF. CDR3 coding DNA: TGTGCCAGCAGCTTACGAGAGAACACTGAAGCTTTCTTT.

This chain joins TRBV27 and TRBJ2-7; possible D gene TRBD1, 8 bases. Trimming stripped 3 bases from V and 2 bases from J, with 14 bases between. This CDR3 region has 15 residues. Germline values: CDR1 MNHEY, CDR2 SMNVEV (reference sequence). The CDR3 DNA reads as TGTGCCAGCAGTTTTACAGGGGGGGGGACCTACGAGCAGTACTTC. This translates into CASSFTGGGTYEQYF.

This clone was counted a few times. The rearrangement links TRBV27 to TRBJ2-1; 8 nucleotides match TRBD2. Germline loops: CDR1 MNHEY, CDR2 SMNVEV (reference sequence). The junction had 5 bases not matched to a gene; V was cut back by 5 bases and J by 8 bases. The CDR3 extends over 13 amino acids. The CDR3 DNA follows: TGTGCCAGCAGTATGGGACTAGGGGATGAGCAGTTCTTC. Protein sequence: CASSMGLGDEQFF.

In nucleotides, the CDR3 is TGTGCCAGCAGCCAAGAATGGGGCAGGTGGACACACTACGAGCAGTACGTC. This codes for CASSQEWGRWTHYEQYV. This chain uses TRBV3-1 (or the pseudogene TRBV3-2) with TRBJ2-7; a possible D gene is TRBD1 (5 bases). CDR1 and CDR2 from the germline V gene are LGHDT and YNNKEL (reference sequence). Trimming stripped 0 bases from V and 3 bases from J, with 18 bases between. The length of the CDR3 is 17 residues.

The chain combines TRBV3-1 (or the pseudogene TRBV3-2) with TRBJ2-1, with 8 positions matching TRBD1. The CDR3 loop spans 17 amino acids. In germline, CDR1 is LGHDT, CDR2 YNNKEL (reference sequence). Losses at the gene ends were 4 bases for V and 6 bases for J; bases not matched to a gene: 14. This CDR3 is CASSPLLGTGGLNEQFF. The CDR3 DNA sequence: TGTGCCAGCAGCCCCCTACTTGGGACAGGAGGACTCAATGAGCAGTTCTTC.

This clone was counted a few times. The chain joins TRBV5-5 to TRBJ2-7, with a possible D match to TRBD2 (5 bases). Germline V gene data show CDR1 as SGHKS and CDR2 as YYEKEE (reference sequence). With 4 bases removed from V and 12 bases from J, the gap between germline ends came to 20 bases. The CDR3 is made up of 13 amino acids. This CDR3 is CASSPDEAVSGYF. In DNA, the CDR3 is TGTGCCAGCAGCCCTGATGAAGCGGTAAGCGGGTACTTC. Looking up the rest from reference TRBV5-5 and TRBJ2-7 gives the full variable domain: DAGVTQSPTHLIKTRGQQVTLRCSPISGHKSVSWYQQVLGQGPQFIFQYYEKEERGRGNFPDRFSARQFPNYSSELNVNALLLGDSALYLCASSPDEAVSGYFGPGTRLTVT.

V and J are TRBV7-6 and TRBJ2-7, with D uncertain. The CDR3 loop spans 15 amino acids. Trimming shortened V by 1 base and J by 7 bases, and 17 bases separated the two germline ends. CDR1 SGHVS and CDR2 FNYEAQ come from the germline V gene. DNA for the CDR3: TGTGCCAGCAGCTTAGTTGTCAGAGGAGAAGTGGAGCAGTACTTC. Translating it yields CASSLVVRGEVEQYF.

This clone was counted a single time. This chain links TRBV3-1 (or the pseudogene TRBV3-2) with TRBJ2-3; unclear D gene. With 1 base removed from V and 1 base from J, the gap between germline ends came to 6 bases. The germline V gene has CDR1 LGHDT and CDR2 YNNKEL (reference sequence). The CDR3 is 14 amino acids. The CDR3 loop reads CASSQAQGTDTQYF. CDR3 coding DNA: TGTGCCAGCAGCCAAGCTCAGGGCACAGATACGCAGTATTTT.

V is TRBV2 and J is TRBJ1-4; TRBD1 is a possible D gene (6 bases). Trimming took 7 bases from V and 8 from J, leaving 11 bases between them. Germline V gives CDR1 SNHLY, CDR2 FYNNEI. The CDR3 extends over 12 amino acids. In DNA form, the CDR3 reads TGTGCCAGCAAGGGGGATCGCGAAAAACTGTTTTTT. This translates into CASKGDREKLFF.

The chain employs TRBV29-1 and TRBJ1-2; D gene unclear. V lost 3 bases to trimming and J lost 5 bases, with 7 bases between them. This CDR3 contains 11 residues. Germline V gives CDR1 SQVTM, CDR2 ANQGSEA. The CDR3 DNA follows: TGCAGCGTTGAGGTTAGATATGGCTACACCTTC. Translating it yields CSVEVRYGYTF. The full variable domain, completed using reference TRBV29-1 and TRBJ1-2, is SAVISQKPSRDICQRGTSLTIQCQVDSQVTMMFWYRQQPGQSLTLIATANQGSEATYESGFVIDKFPISRPNLTFSTLTVSNMSPEDSSIYLCSVEVRYGYTFGSGTRLTVV.

The J gene is TRBJ2-7, the V gene TRBV10-3; unclear D gene. The V and J ends lost 9 bases and 1 base respectively, with 13 bases between them. This CDR3 comprises 13 residues. CDR1 and CDR2 (germline): ENHRY, SYGVKD. The DNA of the CDR3 is TGTGCCATACTACCCGAGCAGTCCTACGAGCAGTACGTC. Translating gives CAILPEQSYEQYV.